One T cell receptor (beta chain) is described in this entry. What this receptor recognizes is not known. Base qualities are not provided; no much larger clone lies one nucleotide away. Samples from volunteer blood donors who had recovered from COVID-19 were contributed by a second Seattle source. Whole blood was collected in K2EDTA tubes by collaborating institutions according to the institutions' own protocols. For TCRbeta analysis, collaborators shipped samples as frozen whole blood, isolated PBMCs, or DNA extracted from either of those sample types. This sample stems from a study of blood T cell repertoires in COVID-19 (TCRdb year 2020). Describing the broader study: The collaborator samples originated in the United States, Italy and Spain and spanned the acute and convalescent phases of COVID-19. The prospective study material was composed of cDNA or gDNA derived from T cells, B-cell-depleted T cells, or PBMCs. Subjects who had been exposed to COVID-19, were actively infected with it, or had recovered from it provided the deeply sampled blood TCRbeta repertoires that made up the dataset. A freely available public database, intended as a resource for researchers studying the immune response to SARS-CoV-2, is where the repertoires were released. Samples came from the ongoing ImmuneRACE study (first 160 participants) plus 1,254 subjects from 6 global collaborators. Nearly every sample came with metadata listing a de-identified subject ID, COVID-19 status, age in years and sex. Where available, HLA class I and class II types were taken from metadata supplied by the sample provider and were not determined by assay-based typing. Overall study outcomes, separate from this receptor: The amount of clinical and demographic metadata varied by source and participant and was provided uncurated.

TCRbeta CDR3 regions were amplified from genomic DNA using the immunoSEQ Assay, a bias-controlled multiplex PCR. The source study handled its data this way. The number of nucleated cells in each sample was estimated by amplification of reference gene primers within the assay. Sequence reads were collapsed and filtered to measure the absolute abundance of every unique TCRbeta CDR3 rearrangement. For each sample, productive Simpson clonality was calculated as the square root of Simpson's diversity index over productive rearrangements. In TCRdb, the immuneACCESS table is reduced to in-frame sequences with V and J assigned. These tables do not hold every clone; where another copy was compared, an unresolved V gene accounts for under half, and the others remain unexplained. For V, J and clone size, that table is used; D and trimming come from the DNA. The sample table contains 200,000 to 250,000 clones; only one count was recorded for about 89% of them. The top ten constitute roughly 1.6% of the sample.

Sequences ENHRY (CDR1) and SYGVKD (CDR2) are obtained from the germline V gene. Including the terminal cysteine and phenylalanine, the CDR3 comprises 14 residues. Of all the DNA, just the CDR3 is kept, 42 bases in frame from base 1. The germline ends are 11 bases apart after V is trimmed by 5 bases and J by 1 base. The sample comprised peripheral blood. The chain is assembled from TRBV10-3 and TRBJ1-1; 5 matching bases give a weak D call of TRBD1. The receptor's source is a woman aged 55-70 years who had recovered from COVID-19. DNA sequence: TGTGCCATCAGTACAAAACAGGCGAACACTGAAGCTTTCTTT. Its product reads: CAISTKQANTEAFF.